These T cell receptor beta chains were read from a single sample in a study of cytomegalovirus exposure and HLA in healthy donors. Data came from immunoSEQ multiplex PCR; TCRdb stores just in-frame clones and leaves some out. The repertoire holds about 80,000 clones, with around 77% as singletons. The sample comprised PBMCs. Source of these receptors: a man over 45 in good health and CMV-seronegative. Both conserved end residues are part of each CDR3. A D gene is named only where the DNA matches it firmly. Only some rows state a clone size, as once, few, many or a class for expanded clones.

>TRBJ2-1|TRBD2|TRBV19|NA
TGTGCCAGTAGTGCAAATAGCGGGGGATCCGGCAATGAGCAGTTCTTC
CASSANSGGSGNEQFF
>TRBJ1-2|TRBD1|TRBV9|NA
TGTGCCAGCAGCGCTATGACAGGGGGCTTTGGCTACACCTTC
CASSAMTGGFGYTF
>TRBJ2-6|NA|TRBV6-1|few
TGTGCCAGCAGTCTCGAGCAAACGGGGGCCAACGTCCTGACTTTC
CASSLEQTGANVLTF
>TRBJ2-2|TRBD2|TRBV5-1|few
TGCGCCAGCAGTCTCAGCGGGGTCCCCCCCGGGGAGCTGTTTTTT
CASSLSGVPPGELFF
>TRBJ2-1|TRBD2|TRBV5-1|NA
TGCGCCAGCAGCTTGTCTAGCGGGGGGACCTACAATGAGCAGTTCTTC
CASSLSSGGTYNEQFF
>TRBJ2-3|NA|TRBV6-5|NA
TGTGCCAGCACCAACGGGGGGCCGCAGTATTTT
CASTNGGPQYF
>TRBJ1-6|TRBD1|TRBV27|NA
TGTGCCAGCAGTCTGTCCGGGACAGGGCGTTCACCCCTCCACTTT
CASSLSGTGRSPLHF
>TRBJ1-5|NA|TRBV5-6|NA
TGTGCCAGCAGCTCGGCTGGGGTTGGGGGAGGGAGTCAGCCCCAGCATTTT
CASSSAGVGGGSQPQHF
>TRBJ1-2|TRBD1|TRBV7-8|few
TGTGCCAGCAGCTCCGACAGGGTCGGCTACACCTTC
CASSSDRVGYTF
>TRBJ2-7|TRBD1|TRBV27|NA
TGTGCCAGCAGTAGCACTACAGGGGCCTACGAGCAGTACTTC
CASSSTTGAYEQYF
>TRBJ2-1|TRBD1|TRBV6-1|NA
TGTGCCAGCTCCCCCAGGGGGCGCCCCTACAATGAGCAGTTCTTC
CASSPRGRPYNEQFF
>TRBJ1-2|NA|TRBV2|NA
TGTGCCAGCAGTGGGGCAGGGTTATTTAATGGCTACACCTTC
CASSGAGLFNGYTF
>TRBJ2-5|NA|TRBV2|once
TGTGCCAGCAGGTCAGGGTTTTTCCGGTCAGAGACCCAGTACTTC
CASRSGFFRSETQYF
>TRBJ2-1|NA|TRBV9|NA
TGTGCCAGCAGCGGCCGACGTTCAGGCGATCTGTTCTTC
CASSGRRSGDLFF
>TRBJ2-7|TRBD1|TRBV6-4|NA
TGTGCCAGCAGTGACTCCGCCGGGACAGCCTACGAGCAGTACTTC
CASSDSAGTAYEQYF
>TRBJ2-2|TRBD2|TRBV5-1|NA
TGCGCCAGCAGCTTGGGTGCGGGGGCGAACACCGGGGAGCTGTTTTTT
CASSLGAGANTGELFF
>TRBJ2-1|TRBD1|TRBV6-1|NA
TGTGCCAGCATAAGTACAGGGGATTCCCACAATGAGCAGTTCTTC
CASISTGDSHNEQFF
>TRBJ2-1|TRBD2|TRBV6-5|few
TGTGCCAGCACAGCGGGGGGCCATAACAATGAGCAGTTCTTC
CASTAGGHNNEQFF
>TRBJ2-7|NA|TRBV2|NA
TGTGCCAGCAAAGGACTCACGGTACCTGGAGACGAGCAGTACTTC
CASKGLTVPGDEQYF
>TRBJ1-2|NA|TRBV6-5|NA
TGTGCCAGCAGTTACCTCGATGGCTACACCTTC
CASSYLDGYTF
>TRBJ2-7|TRBD1|TRBV18|NA
TGTGCCAGCTCACCAAGACAGGGATACGAGCAGTACTTC
CASSPRQGYEQYF
>TRBJ1-5|NA|TRBV27|NA
TGTGCCAGCAGTTCCGACAGGCTTAGCAATCAGCCCCAGCATTTT
CASSSDRLSNQPQHF
>TRBJ2-1|NA|TRBV14|NA
TGTGCCAGCAGCCAAGATCGGTGGAGCTCCTACAATGAGCAGTTCTTC
CASSQDRWSSYNEQFF
>TRBJ2-2|NA|TRBV2|NA
TGTGCCAGCAAGGACGGGGTTCACACCGGGGAGCTGTTTTTT
CASKDGVHTGELFF
>TRBJ1-3|NA|TRBV30|NA
TGTGCCTGGGGGCAGGGAAACACCATATATTTT
CAWGQGNTIYF
>TRBJ2-7|NA|TRBV4-1|few
TGCGCCAGCAGCGTACTACCAGGGTACGAGCAGTACTTC
CASSVLPGYEQYF
>TRBJ1-2|NA|TRBV21-1|NA
TGTGCCAGCAGCAACCGGAACAGGGCCATCTATGGCTACACCTTC
CASSNRNRAIYGYTF
>TRBJ2-2|TRBD2|TRBV5-1|NA
TGCGCCAGCGCCACTCGCCGGGGGGGAAACACCGGGGAGCTGTTTTTT
CASATRRGGNTGELFF
>TRBJ2-1|NA|TRBV30|NA
TGTGCCTGGACTCAGATGAATGAGCAGTTCTTC
CAWTQMNEQFF
>TRBJ1-3|TRBD1|TRBV6-1|NA
TGTGCCAGCAGACCGGGACAGAAGAGAAACACCATATATTTT
CASRPGQKRNTIYF
>TRBJ1-5|NA|TRBV19|NA
TGTGCCAGTAGTATTAACGGGGTTGGGAGCAATCAGCCCCAGCATTTT
CASSINGVGSNQPQHF
>TRBJ2-3|NA|TRBV28|NA
TGTGCCAGCAGCGGACTCCCCGGGGATACGCAGTATTTT
CASSGLPGDTQYF
>TRBJ2-1|NA|TRBV21-1|once
TGTGCCAGCAACAATCGACGGACACCAGCTTACAATGAGCAGTTCTTC
CASNNRRTPAYNEQFF
>TRBJ1-2|NA|TRBV7-9|NA
TGTTCCAGCAGCTTTGGACAGAACTATGGCTACACCTTC
CSSSFGQNYGYTF
>TRBJ2-5|TRBD2|TRBV11-3|NA
TGTGCCAGCAGCGCAAGGACTAGCGGGGGGGAGGGCCGAGAGACCCAGTACTTC
CASSARTSGGEGRETQYF
>TRBJ2-5|TRBD1|TRBV9|NA
TGTGCCAGCAGCGCCCGGGACAGGGCCGAGGAGACCCAGTACTTC
CASSARDRAEETQYF
>TRBJ1-5|NA|TRBV25-1|NA
TGTGCCAGCAGTGAAAACAGTCGTAATCAGCCCCAGCATTTT
CASSENSRNQPQHF
>TRBJ1-1|NA|TRBV5-6|NA
TGTGCCAGCACTCGGGGAGGGGCGGGGCCAGGTAGGAGAACTGAAGCTTTCTTT
CASTRGGAGPGRRTEAFF
>TRBJ2-3|NA|TRBV18|NA
TGTGCCAGCTCACCACCGACACACACAGATACGCAGTATTTT
CASSPPTHTDTQYF
>TRBJ2-7|NA|TRBV4-1|NA
TGCGCCAGCAGCCAAGCATCCCGGTCAGGGTACTACGAGCAGTACTTC
CASSQASRSGYYEQYF
>TRBJ1-2|NA|TRBV7-2|few
TGTGCCAGCAGCTTAGGGGATTGGGGGCACAAGTATGGCTACACCTTC
CASSLGDWGHKYGYTF
>TRBJ2-7|NA|TRBV27|NA
TGTGCCAGCAGTCCCAGATTAATAAGCTCCTACGAGCAGTACTTC
CASSPRLISSYEQYF
>TRBJ1-5|NA|TRBV5-5|NA
TGTGCCAGCAGTCCGGGACTCCCTGGCAATCAGCCCCAGCATTTT
CASSPGLPGNQPQHF
>TRBJ2-7|TRBD2|TRBV7-2|NA
TGTGCCAGCAGCCCACAGCGGGGGGACTACGAGCAGTACTTC
CASSPQRGDYEQYF
>TRBJ2-7|NA|TRBV4-2|NA
TGTGCCAGCAGCCAAGATACCGGGGAGGCCTACGAGCAGTACTTC
CASSQDTGEAYEQYF
>TRBJ2-7|TRBD1|TRBV7-3|NA
TGTGCCAGCAGCCCGGACAGGGGGCCGGCCTACGAGCAGTACTTC
CASSPDRGPAYEQYF
>TRBJ2-7|TRBD2|TRBV27|NA
TGTGCCAGCAGTTTGCCGGGGGGGAACGAGCAGTACTTC
CASSLPGGNEQYF
>TRBJ2-1|NA|TRBV21-1|once
TGTGCCAGCAGCAAAGAACCACAAGGAACTAGCGGGGGGCAATACAATGAGCAGTTCTTC
CASSKEPQGTSGGQYNEQFF
>TRBJ2-3|TRBD2|TRBV7-3|once
TGTGCCAGCAGTTTAAATGGACTAGTCACAGATACGCAGTATTTT
CASSLNGLVTDTQYF
>TRBJ2-7|NA|TRBV21-1|NA
TGTGCCAGCAGCACTAGGACAGGGATGGAGTACTTC
CASSTRTGMEYF
>TRBJ2-4|NA|TRBV4-1|NA
TGCGCCAGCAGCCAAGCCTCGACAGTAGCCAAAAACATTCAGTACTTC
CASSQASTVAKNIQYF